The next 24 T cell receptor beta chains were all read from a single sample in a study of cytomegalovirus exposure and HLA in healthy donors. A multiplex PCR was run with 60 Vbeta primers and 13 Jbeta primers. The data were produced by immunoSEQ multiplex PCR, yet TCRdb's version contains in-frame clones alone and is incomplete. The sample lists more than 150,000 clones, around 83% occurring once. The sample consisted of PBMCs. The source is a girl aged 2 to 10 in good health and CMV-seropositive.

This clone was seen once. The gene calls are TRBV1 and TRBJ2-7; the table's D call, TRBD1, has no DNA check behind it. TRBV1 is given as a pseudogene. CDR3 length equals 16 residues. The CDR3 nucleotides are TGCACCAGCAGCCAAGAACCGGGACAGGGAAACTACGAGCAGTACTTC. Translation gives CTSSQEPGQGNYEQYF.

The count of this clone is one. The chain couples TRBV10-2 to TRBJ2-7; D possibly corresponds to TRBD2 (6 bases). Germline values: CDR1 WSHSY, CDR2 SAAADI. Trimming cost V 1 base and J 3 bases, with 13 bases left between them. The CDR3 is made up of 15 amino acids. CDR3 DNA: TGCGCCAGCAGTGAGTGGGGGGTGGGGATCTACGAGCAGTACTTC. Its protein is CASSEWGVGIYEQYF.

The chain's CDR3 is CASSRYAGDYEQYF. As DNA, the CDR3 is TGTGCCAGCAGTCGGTATGCGGGAGACTACGAGCAGTACTTC. The V and J genes are TRBV28 and TRBJ2-7, with TRBD2 matching over 7 bases. CDR1 is MDHEN, CDR2 SYDVKM, per germline. J lost 3 bases, V lost 5 bases, and 7 bases had no gene match. The CDR3 spans 14 residues.

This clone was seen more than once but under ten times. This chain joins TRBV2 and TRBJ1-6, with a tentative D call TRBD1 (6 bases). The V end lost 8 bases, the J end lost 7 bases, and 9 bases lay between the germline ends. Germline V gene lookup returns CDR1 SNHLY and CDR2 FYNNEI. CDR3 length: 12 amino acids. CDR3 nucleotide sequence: TGTGCCAGCCGGGACAACAATTCACCCCTCCACTTT. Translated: CASRDNNSPLHF.

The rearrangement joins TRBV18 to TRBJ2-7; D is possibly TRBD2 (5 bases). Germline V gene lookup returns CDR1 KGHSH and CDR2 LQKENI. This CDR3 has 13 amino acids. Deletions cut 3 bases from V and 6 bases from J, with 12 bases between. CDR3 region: CASSPFASGEQYF. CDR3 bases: TGTGCCAGCTCACCGTTCGCCAGCGGCGAGCAGTACTTC.

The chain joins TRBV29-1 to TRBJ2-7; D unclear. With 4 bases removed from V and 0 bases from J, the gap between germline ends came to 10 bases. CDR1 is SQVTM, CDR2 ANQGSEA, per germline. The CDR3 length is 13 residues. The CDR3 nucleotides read TGCAGCGTTGTCACGGGTGGCTCCTACGAGCAGTACTTC. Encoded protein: CSVVTGGSYEQYF.

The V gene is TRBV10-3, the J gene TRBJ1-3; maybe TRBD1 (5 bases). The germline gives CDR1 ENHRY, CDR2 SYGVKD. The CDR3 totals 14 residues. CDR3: CALRPQGSGNTIYF. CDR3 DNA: TGTGCACTCAGGCCCCAGGGCTCTGGAAACACCATATATTTT.

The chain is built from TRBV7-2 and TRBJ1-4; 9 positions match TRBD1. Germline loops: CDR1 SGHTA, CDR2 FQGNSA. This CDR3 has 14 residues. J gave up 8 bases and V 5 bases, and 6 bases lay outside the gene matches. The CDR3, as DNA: TGTGCCAGCAGCACTAGGACAGGGGCGGAAAAACTGTTTTTT. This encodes CASSTRTGAEKLFF.

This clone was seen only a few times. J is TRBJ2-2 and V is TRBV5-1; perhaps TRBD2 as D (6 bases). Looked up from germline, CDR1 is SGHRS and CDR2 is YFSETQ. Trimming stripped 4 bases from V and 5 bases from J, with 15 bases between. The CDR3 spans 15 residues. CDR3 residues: CASSGGMSRTGELFF. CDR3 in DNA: TGCGCCAGCAGCGGAGGGATGTCCAGGACCGGGGAGCTGTTTTTT. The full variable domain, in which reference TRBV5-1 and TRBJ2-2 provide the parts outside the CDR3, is KAGVTQTPRYLIKTRGQQVTLSCSPISGHRSVSWYQQTPGQGLQFLFEYFSETQRNKGNFPGRFSGRQFSNSRSEMNVSTLELGDSALYLCASSGGMSRTGELFFGEGSRLTVL.

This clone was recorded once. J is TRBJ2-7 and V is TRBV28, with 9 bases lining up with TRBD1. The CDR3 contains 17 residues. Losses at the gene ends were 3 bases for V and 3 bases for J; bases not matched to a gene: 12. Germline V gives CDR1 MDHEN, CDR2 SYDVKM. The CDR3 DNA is TGTGCCAGCAGTTTTTTAACTCTGGGACAGGGCAGCTACGAGCAGTACTTC. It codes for CASSFLTLGQGSYEQYF.

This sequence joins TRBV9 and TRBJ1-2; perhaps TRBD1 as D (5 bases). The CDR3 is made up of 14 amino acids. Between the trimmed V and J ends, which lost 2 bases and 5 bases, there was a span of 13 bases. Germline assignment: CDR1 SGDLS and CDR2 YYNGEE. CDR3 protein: CASSVQGGAYGYTF. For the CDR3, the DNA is TGTGCCAGCAGCGTCCAGGGAGGAGCGTATGGCTACACCTTC. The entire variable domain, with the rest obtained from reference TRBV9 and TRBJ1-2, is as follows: DSGVTQTPKHLITATGQRVTLRCSPRSGDLSVYWYQQSLDQGLQFLIQYYNGEERAKGNILERFSAQQFPDLHSELNLSSLELGDSALYFCASSVQGGAYGYTFGSGTRLTVV.

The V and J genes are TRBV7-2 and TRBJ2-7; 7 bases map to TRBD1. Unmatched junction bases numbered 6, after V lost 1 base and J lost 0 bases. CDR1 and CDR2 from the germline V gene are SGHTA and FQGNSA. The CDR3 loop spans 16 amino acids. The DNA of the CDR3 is TGTGCCAGCAGCTTAGGGGGGACAGATGCCTCCTACGAGCAGTACTTC. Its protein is CASSLGGTDASYEQYF.

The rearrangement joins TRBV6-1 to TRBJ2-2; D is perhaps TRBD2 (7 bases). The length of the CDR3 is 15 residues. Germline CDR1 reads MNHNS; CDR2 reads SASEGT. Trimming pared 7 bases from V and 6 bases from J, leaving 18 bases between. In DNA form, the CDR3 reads TGTGCCAGCACCTGGGGTTGGGGGGGCGCCGGGGAGCTGTTTTTT. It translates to CASTWGWGGAGELFF.

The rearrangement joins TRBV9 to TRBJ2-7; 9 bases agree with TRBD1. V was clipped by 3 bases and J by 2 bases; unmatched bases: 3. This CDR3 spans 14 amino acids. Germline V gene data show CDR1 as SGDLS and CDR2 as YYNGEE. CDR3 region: CASSAWDRAYEQYF. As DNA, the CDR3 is TGTGCCAGCAGCGCTTGGGACAGGGCCTACGAGCAGTACTTC.

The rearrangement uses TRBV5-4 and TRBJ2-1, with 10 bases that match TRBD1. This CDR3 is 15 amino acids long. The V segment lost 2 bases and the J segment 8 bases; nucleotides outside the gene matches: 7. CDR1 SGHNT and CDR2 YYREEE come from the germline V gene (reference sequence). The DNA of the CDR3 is TGTGCCAGCAGCTTTCCGGGACAGGGGTCCTATGAGCAGTTCTTC. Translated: CASSFPGQGSYEQFF. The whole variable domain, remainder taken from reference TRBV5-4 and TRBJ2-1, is ETGVTQSPTHLIKTRGQQVTLRCSSQSGHNTVSWYQQALGQGPQFIFQYYREEENGRGNFPPRFSGLQFPNYSSELNVNALELDDSALYLCASSFPGQGSYEQFFGPGTRLTVL.

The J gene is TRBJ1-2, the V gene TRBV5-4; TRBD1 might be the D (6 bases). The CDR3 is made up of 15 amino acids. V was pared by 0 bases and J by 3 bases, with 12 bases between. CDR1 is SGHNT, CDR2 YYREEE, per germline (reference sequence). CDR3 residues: CASSLGGGYDYGYTF. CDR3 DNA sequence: TGTGCCAGCAGCTTGGGGGGGGGCTACGACTATGGCTACACCTTC.

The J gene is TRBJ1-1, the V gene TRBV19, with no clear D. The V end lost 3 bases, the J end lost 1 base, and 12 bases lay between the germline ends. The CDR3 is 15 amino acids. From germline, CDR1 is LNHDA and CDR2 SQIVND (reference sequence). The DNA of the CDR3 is TGTGCCAGTAGTATTCCCAGGTTCCGGAACACTGAAGCTTTCTTT. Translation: CASSIPRFRNTEAFF. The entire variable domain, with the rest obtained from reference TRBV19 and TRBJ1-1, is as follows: DGGITQSPKYLFRKEGQNVTLSCEQNLNHDAMYWYRQDPGQGLRLIYYSQIVNDFQKGDIAEGYSVSREKKESFPLTVTSAQKNPTAFYLCASSIPRFRNTEAFFGQGTRLTVV.

CDR3 nucleotide sequence: TGCGCCAGCAGCTTGGGTCCTGAGGGGGCTACTGAAGCTTTCTTT. It specifies CASSLGPEGATEAFF. The rearrangement links TRBV5-1 to TRBJ1-1; TRBD1 matches at 7 bases. In germline, CDR1 is SGHRS, CDR2 YFSETQ. This CDR3 contains 15 residues. V lost 0 bases to trimming and J lost 5 bases; unmatched junction nucleotides: 7.

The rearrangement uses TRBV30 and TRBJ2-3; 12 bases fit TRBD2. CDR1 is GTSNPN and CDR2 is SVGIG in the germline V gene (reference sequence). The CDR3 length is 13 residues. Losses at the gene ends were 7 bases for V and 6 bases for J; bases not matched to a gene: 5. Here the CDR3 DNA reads TGTGCCTTAGGACTAGCGGGGAGGGATACGCAGTATTTT. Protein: CALGLAGRDTQYF.

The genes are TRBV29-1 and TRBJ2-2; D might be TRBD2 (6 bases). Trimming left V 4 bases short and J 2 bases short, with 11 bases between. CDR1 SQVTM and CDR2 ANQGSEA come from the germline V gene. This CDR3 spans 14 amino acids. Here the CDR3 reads CSVAGLTNTGELFF. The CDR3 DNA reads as TGCAGCGTTGCGGGACTGACAAACACCGGGGAGCTGTTTTTT.

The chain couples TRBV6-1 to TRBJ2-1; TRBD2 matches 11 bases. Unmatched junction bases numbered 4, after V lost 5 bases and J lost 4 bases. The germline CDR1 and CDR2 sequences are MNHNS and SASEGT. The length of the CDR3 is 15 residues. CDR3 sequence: CASSLTSGGYNEQFF. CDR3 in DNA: TGTGCCAGCAGTCTAACTAGCGGGGGATACAATGAGCAGTTCTTC.

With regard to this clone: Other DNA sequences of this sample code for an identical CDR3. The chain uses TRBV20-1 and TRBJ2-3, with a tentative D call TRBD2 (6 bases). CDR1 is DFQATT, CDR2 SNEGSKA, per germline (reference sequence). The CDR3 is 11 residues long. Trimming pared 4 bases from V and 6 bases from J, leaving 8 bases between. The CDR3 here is CSATRGDTQYF. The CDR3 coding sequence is TGCAGTGCTACCCGGGGGGATACGCAGTATTTT.

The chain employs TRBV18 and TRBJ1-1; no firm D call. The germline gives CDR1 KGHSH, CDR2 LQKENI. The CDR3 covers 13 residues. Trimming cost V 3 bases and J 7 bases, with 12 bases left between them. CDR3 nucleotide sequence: TGTGCCAGCTCACCGATTGGTAGTATTGAAGCTTTCTTT. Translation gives CASSPIGSIEAFF. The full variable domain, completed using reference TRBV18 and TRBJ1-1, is NAGVMQNPRHLVRRRGQEARLRCSPMKGHSHVYWYRQLPEEGLKFMVYLQKENIIDESGMPKERFSAEFPKEGPSILRIQQVVRGDSAAYFCASSPIGSIEAFFGQGTRLTVV.

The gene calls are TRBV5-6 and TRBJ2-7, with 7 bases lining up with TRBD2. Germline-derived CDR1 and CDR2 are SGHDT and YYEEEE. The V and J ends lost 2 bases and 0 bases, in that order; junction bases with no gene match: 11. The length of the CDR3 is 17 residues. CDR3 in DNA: TGTGCCAGCAGCTTTAAGGTCCGGGACTACTTCTCCTACGAGCAGTACTTC. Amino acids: CASSFKVRDYFSYEQYF.